The text below deals with one TCR beta chain. Its target is unknown. This entry comes from a study of CD8+ T cells in alopecia areata. Study-level background: The drug, oral tofacitinib, was given to treated patients at 5 to 10 mg twice daily. Findings and caveats of the study: In lesional scalp, particularly from alopecia totalis/universalis, clonality was higher than in normal scalp.

Deletions cut 4 bases from V and 4 bases from J, with 20 bases between. The germline V gene encodes CDR1 PRHDT and CDR2 FYEKMQ (reference sequence). The CDR3 is 17 amino acids. Isolated RNA was reverse transcribed into cDNA used as the sequencing template. Data came from immunoSEQ multiplex PCR; TCRdb stores just in-frame clones and leaves some out. The repertoire holds about 11,000 clones, with roughly 59% as singletons. Alopecia areata patients gave lesional scalp punch biopsies and peripheral blood samples. This clonotype originated in a human donor with alopecia areata. This chain joins TRBV13 and TRBJ1-3; D gene unclear. This material consisted of skin, taken at week 0. The CDR3 DNA sequence: TGTGCCAGCAGCTACATACCAGGAGCCCGGGGAGGAAACACCATATATTTT. Amino acids: CASSYIPGARGGNTIYF.